The rows below give T cell receptor beta chains drawn from one sample of a study of blood T cell repertoires in COVID-19. The table came from immunoSEQ multiplex PCR; TCRdb's copy has only in-frame clones and leaves some out. The table records roughly 100,000 clones, approximately 80% of them present only once. The sequencing sample was made of peripheral blood. The receptors come from a man in his 70s with acute or convalescent COVID-19. CDR3s include the opening cysteine and the closing phenylalanine or tryptophan. The order of the fields is CDR3 length, clone size, J gene, V gene, D gene, CDR3 DNA, CDR3 protein. D genes are given only for firm matches. Some rows have no size entry. The others give once, few or many, or a class for an expanded clone.

cdr3_length: 15
clone_size: .
j_call: TRBJ1-5
v_call: TRBV15
d_call: .
cdr3_nt: TGTGCCACCAGCAGAGGAGAACAACTAAATCAGCCCCAGCATTTT
cdr3_aa: CATSRGEQLNQPQHF

cdr3_length: 11
clone_size: .
j_call: TRBJ2-3
v_call: TRBV12-3/TRBV12-4
d_call: .
cdr3_nt: TGTGCCAGCAGCGCCACAGGAACGCAGTATTTT
cdr3_aa: CASSATGTQYF

cdr3_length: 14
clone_size: .
j_call: TRBJ1-1
v_call: TRBV30
d_call: .
cdr3_nt: TGTGCCTGGAGTGGGGGCTGGATGAACACTGAAGCTTTCTTT
cdr3_aa: CAWSGGWMNTEAFF

cdr3_length: 13
clone_size: few
j_call: TRBJ2-1
v_call: TRBV24-1
d_call: .
cdr3_nt: TGTGCCACCAGTGTGGCAGGCTTCAATGAGCAGTTCTTC
cdr3_aa: CATSVAGFNEQFF

cdr3_length: 15
clone_size: many
j_call: TRBJ2-3
v_call: TRBV5-1
d_call: .
cdr3_nt: TGCGCCAGCAGCTCTGGGGGGGGCGAGTCAGATACGCAGTATTTT
cdr3_aa: CASSSGGGESDTQYF

cdr3_length: 15
clone_size: few
j_call: TRBJ2-2
v_call: TRBV5-5
d_call: TRBD1
cdr3_nt: TGTGCCAGCAGCCCGAGGACAGGGAGCACCGGGGAGCTGTTTTTT
cdr3_aa: CASSPRTGSTGELFF

cdr3_length: 12
clone_size: .
j_call: TRBJ2-5
v_call: TRBV2
d_call: .
cdr3_nt: TGTGCCAGCACCCAGAACCAAGAGACCCAGTACTTC
cdr3_aa: CASTQNQETQYF

cdr3_length: 15
clone_size: .
j_call: TRBJ2-1
v_call: TRBV5-1
d_call: .
cdr3_nt: TGCGCCAGCGGCCCAGACAAATACTCCTACAATGAGCAGTTCTTC
cdr3_aa: CASGPDKYSYNEQFF

cdr3_length: 14
clone_size: .
j_call: TRBJ2-7
v_call: TRBV10-1
d_call: TRBD1
cdr3_nt: TGCGCCTCCTCCATCGGGACAGGGGCCTACGAGCAGTACTTC
cdr3_aa: CASSIGTGAYEQYF

cdr3_length: 14
clone_size: .
j_call: TRBJ1-2
v_call: TRBV5-1
d_call: .
cdr3_nt: TGCGCCAGCAGCTTCGATCAGGATTACTATGGCTACACCTTC
cdr3_aa: CASSFDQDYYGYTF

cdr3_length: 15
clone_size: .
j_call: TRBJ1-1
v_call: TRBV25-1
d_call: TRBD1
cdr3_nt: TGTGCCAGCAGTGAAGGGACAGGGAAGTACACTGAAGCTTTCTTT
cdr3_aa: CASSEGTGKYTEAFF

cdr3_length: 14
clone_size: many
j_call: TRBJ1-6
v_call: TRBV18
d_call: .
cdr3_nt: TGTGCCAGCTCACTCGTGGACAGCAATTCACCCCTCCACTTT
cdr3_aa: CASSLVDSNSPLHF

cdr3_length: 14
clone_size: .
j_call: TRBJ1-2
v_call: TRBV5-6
d_call: .
cdr3_nt: TGTGCCAGCAGCTTTTACAGGGCAAACTATGGCTACACCTTC
cdr3_aa: CASSFYRANYGYTF

cdr3_length: 15
clone_size: once
j_call: TRBJ2-3
v_call: TRBV28
d_call: .
cdr3_nt: TGTGCCAGCAGCATGACAGGGACTAGCACAGATACGCAGTATTTT
cdr3_aa: CASSMTGTSTDTQYF

cdr3_length: 14
clone_size: once
j_call: TRBJ1-2
v_call: TRBV28
d_call: .
cdr3_nt: TGTGCCAGCAGGAGGAGGGAAATCACCTATGGCTACACCTTC
cdr3_aa: CASRRREITYGYTF

cdr3_length: 15
clone_size: .
j_call: TRBJ2-2
v_call: TRBV24-1
d_call: .
cdr3_nt: TGTGCCTCCAGCCCGGGAGGGGGCGAGGCCGGGGAGCTGTTTTTT
cdr3_aa: CASSPGGGEAGELFF

cdr3_length: 15
clone_size: .
j_call: TRBJ1-4
v_call: TRBV6-5
d_call: .
cdr3_nt: TGTGCCAGCAGTCTAACAGGTGGATTCGTCGAAAAACTGTTTTTT
cdr3_aa: CASSLTGGFVEKLFF

cdr3_length: 16
clone_size: .
j_call: TRBJ1-4
v_call: TRBV9
d_call: .
cdr3_nt: TGTGCCAGCAGCCCTACCCAGGGTGCAACTAATGAAAAACTGTTTTTT
cdr3_aa: CASSPTQGATNEKLFF

cdr3_length: 15
clone_size: few
j_call: TRBJ1-1
v_call: TRBV4-1
d_call: .
cdr3_nt: TGCGCCAGCAGCCAAGAACAACAGGGGAACACTGAAGCTTTCTTT
cdr3_aa: CASSQEQQGNTEAFF

cdr3_length: 15
clone_size: .
j_call: TRBJ1-1
v_call: TRBV19
d_call: TRBD1
cdr3_nt: TGTGCCAGTAGGGTTCCGGGACAGTTGAACACTGAAGCTTTCTTT
cdr3_aa: CASRVPGQLNTEAFF

cdr3_length: 15
clone_size: .
j_call: TRBJ1-1
v_call: TRBV30
d_call: TRBD1
cdr3_nt: TGTGCCTGGAGCCCCCCGCCCGGACAGGGAAGGGAAGCTTTCTTT
cdr3_aa: CAWSPPPGQGREAFF

cdr3_length: 14
clone_size: .
j_call: TRBJ2-2
v_call: TRBV12-5
d_call: .
cdr3_nt: TGTGCTAGTGGTTTACAGGGGAACACCGGGGAGCTGTTTTTT
cdr3_aa: CASGLQGNTGELFF

cdr3_length: 13
clone_size: .
j_call: TRBJ1-2
v_call: TRBV5-6
d_call: .
cdr3_nt: TGTGCCAGCAGCTCTCAGGGATGGGGTGGCTACACCTTC
cdr3_aa: CASSSQGWGGYTF

cdr3_length: 15
clone_size: .
j_call: TRBJ2-7
v_call: TRBV4-2
d_call: TRBD2
cdr3_nt: TGTGCCAGCAGCCAAGGAACTAGCGGGGCCTACGAGCAGTACTTC
cdr3_aa: CASSQGTSGAYEQYF

cdr3_length: 12
clone_size: .
j_call: TRBJ2-2
v_call: TRBV6-5
d_call: .
cdr3_nt: TGTGCCAGCAGCTCAGACTCCGGGGAGCTGTTTTTT
cdr3_aa: CASSSDSGELFF

cdr3_length: 16
clone_size: .
j_call: TRBJ2-1
v_call: TRBV5-1
d_call: TRBD2
cdr3_nt: TGCGCCAGCAGCATTACCCCGGGACTAGGCTACAATGAGCAGTTCTTC
cdr3_aa: CASSITPGLGYNEQFF

cdr3_length: 13
clone_size: .
j_call: TRBJ1-6
v_call: TRBV3-1/TRBV3-2
d_call: .
cdr3_nt: TGTGCCAGCAGCGATGGGGGGTTTTCACCCCTCCACTTT
cdr3_aa: CASSDGGFSPLHF

cdr3_length: 18
clone_size: .
j_call: TRBJ2-5
v_call: TRBV19
d_call: TRBD2
cdr3_nt: TGTGCCAGTAAACAGGGGCCTCTTAGCGGGAGTTCCCAAGAGACCCAGTACTTC
cdr3_aa: CASKQGPLSGSSQETQYF

cdr3_length: 15
clone_size: .
j_call: TRBJ1-5
v_call: TRBV15
d_call: .
cdr3_nt: TGTGCCACCAGCAGAGATGGACATAGCAATCAGCCCCAGCATTTT
cdr3_aa: CATSRDGHSNQPQHF

cdr3_length: 15
clone_size: .
j_call: TRBJ1-5
v_call: TRBV2
d_call: .
cdr3_nt: TGTGCCAGCAGTGAAGAGGGGAAAGGGCTACAGCCCCAGCATTTT
cdr3_aa: CASSEEGKGLQPQHF

cdr3_length: 15
clone_size: many
j_call: TRBJ1-5
v_call: TRBV5-5
d_call: TRBD1
cdr3_nt: TGTGCCAGCAGCCCGGGACAGGGGGCTCTTCAGCCCCAGCATTTT
cdr3_aa: CASSPGQGALQPQHF

cdr3_length: 14
clone_size: few
j_call: TRBJ1-6
v_call: TRBV27
d_call: .
cdr3_nt: TGTGCCAGCAGTCCGACAGCCTATAATTCACCCCTCCACTTT
cdr3_aa: CASSPTAYNSPLHF

cdr3_length: 17
clone_size: .
j_call: TRBJ2-5
v_call: TRBV19
d_call: .
cdr3_nt: TGTGCCAGTAGTGTAACGGGTTTAACGGGAACTGGGGAGACCCAGTACTTC
cdr3_aa: CASSVTGLTGTGETQYF

cdr3_length: 13
clone_size: .
j_call: TRBJ1-5
v_call: TRBV2
d_call: .
cdr3_nt: TGTGCCAGCAGCCGACAGACCAATCAGCCCCAGCATTTT
cdr3_aa: CASSRQTNQPQHF

cdr3_length: 18
clone_size: .
j_call: TRBJ1-2
v_call: TRBV27
d_call: TRBD1
cdr3_nt: TGTGCCAGCAGTTTATCGCCTGCCGGGACAGATTTTCGCTATGGCTACACCTTC
cdr3_aa: CASSLSPAGTDFRYGYTF